Listed below are T cell receptor beta chains from one sample, sequenced in a study of beta chain features in type 1 diabetes. Profiling relied on immunoSEQ multiplex PCR, and the TCRdb table lists in-frame clones only, not all of them. The sample lists about 260,000 clones; approximately 25% were seen once. The source material was naive CD4+ T cells from blood. Receptor source: a woman aged 25 to 39 with type 1 diabetes. The CDR3 runs from the conserved cysteine through the conserved F or W. Each record gives: J gene, clone size, D gene, V gene, CDR3 DNA, CDR3 protein. The D gene is left open where the match is weak. Size values are once, few and many counts, or a class for expanded clones, and some rows have none.

TRBJ2-4,.,TRBD2,TRBV28,TGTGCCAGCAGTCCTTGGGGGACTAGAACAATACTAGCCAAAAACATTCAGTACTTC,CASSPWGTRTILAKNIQYF
TRBJ2-5,.,.,TRBV9,TGTGCCAGCAGCGTTGGACTGGAAGAGACCCAGTACTTC,CASSVGLEETQYF
TRBJ2-4,.,.,TRBV6-5,TGTGCCAGCACCCCCGGTTCAATAACCAAAAACATTCAGTACTTC,CASTPGSITKNIQYF
TRBJ2-3,.,.,TRBV2,TGTGCCAGCAGTGAAGACAGTACTGATACGCAGTATTTT,CASSEDSTDTQYF
TRBJ2-1,.,.,TRBV29-1,TGCAGCGCTTCCGGACATAGCTCCTACAATGAGCAGTTCTTC,CSASGHSSYNEQFF
TRBJ2-5,.,.,TRBV5-1,TGCGCCAGCAGCCGACAGCAAGAGACCCAGTACTTC,CASSRQQETQYF
TRBJ1-5,few,.,TRBV4-2,TGTGCCAGCAGCCAAGATCTGGCTCAGCCCCAGCATTTT,CASSQDLAQPQHF
TRBJ1-2,few,TRBD1,TRBV2,TGTGCCAGCAGTGAAGGGACAGGGTATGGCTACACCTTC,CASSEGTGYGYTF
TRBJ2-7,.,TRBD2,TRBV2,TGTGCCAGCAGTGCGTTAGCGGGAGGGTTCGAGCAGTACTTC,CASSALAGGFEQYF
TRBJ2-5,.,TRBD2,TRBV11-3,TGTGCCAGCAGCTTAGAGCGGGAGGTAAAGACCCAGTACTTC,CASSLEREVKTQYF
TRBJ1-1,.,.,TRBV5-4,TGTGCCAGCAGCTTGGACTCAGGGGCTCGGCCTTCTGAAGCTTTCTTT,CASSLDSGARPSEAFF
TRBJ2-1,.,.,TRBV9,TGTGCCAGCAGCGCATCATCTAGAACTAGCTCCTACAATGAGCAGTTCTTC,CASSASSRTSSYNEQFF
TRBJ2-7,.,TRBD1,TRBV28,TGTGCCAGCACTTCAGGGGGTACCTACGAGCAGTACTTC,CASTSGGTYEQYF
TRBJ1-1,few,.,TRBV7-9,TGTGCCAGCAGCCGTGGACAGAACACTGAAGCTTTCTTT,CASSRGQNTEAFF
TRBJ2-7,few,.,TRBV2,TGTGCCAGCAGTGATGAGATAATCAACGAGCAGTACTTC,CASSDEIINEQYF
TRBJ2-2,.,TRBD2,TRBV5-1,TGCGCCAGCAGCTGGGGACTAGCGAACACCGGGGAGCTGTTTTTT,CASSWGLANTGELFF
TRBJ2-3,.,.,TRBV5-1,TGCGCCAGCAGCTTGAGAGCTTCCGGGAAAAACACAGATACGCAGTATTTT,CASSLRASGKNTDTQYF
TRBJ2-7,.,.,TRBV7-9,TGTGCCAGCAGCTCGAGACTCGGCTCCTACGAGCAGTACTTC,CASSSRLGSYEQYF
TRBJ2-5,once,.,TRBV6-6,TGTGCCAGCTCCATAGCCCAAGAGACCCAGTACTTC,CASSIAQETQYF
TRBJ1-2,.,.,TRBV18,TGTGCCAGCTCACCGCGTGCGGGGGGCACGGCTGGCTACACCTTC,CASSPRAGGTAGYTF
TRBJ1-3,once,.,TRBV15,TGTGCCACCAGCAGAGATGGCAACTCTGGAAACACCATATATTTT,CATSRDGNSGNTIYF
TRBJ1-5,.,TRBD1,TRBV4-1,TGCGCCAGCAGCCGACATTCGGGACAGAAGAATCAGCCCCAGCATTTT,CASSRHSGQKNQPQHF
TRBJ2-1,.,TRBD2,TRBV5-1,TGCGCCAGCAGCCGCGGGGGGGATGAGCAGTTCTTC,CASSRGGDEQFF
TRBJ1-2,.,TRBD1,TRBV28,TGTGCCAGCAGTTCAGGGACAGGGGGGTACGGCTACACCTTC,CASSSGTGGYGYTF
TRBJ2-3,.,.,TRBV2,TGTGCCTCGTTGGAGTTAGATACGCAGTATTTT,CASLELDTQYF
TRBJ2-7,.,.,TRBV6-5,TGTGCCAGCAGTGAAGAAGGAGGGACTGCGCAGTACTTC,CASSEEGGTAQYF
TRBJ2-7,few,TRBD1,TRBV9,TGTGCCAGCAGCTCCGGACAGGCAGGAACCCAGCAGTACTTC,CASSSGQAGTQQYF
TRBJ2-3,.,.,TRBV15,TGTGCCACCAGCAGAGATAGGGCAGGGGCGGGTACGCAGTATTTT,CATSRDRAGAGTQYF
TRBJ2-1,few,.,TRBV7-9,TGTGCCAGCAGCTTAGCGGAGGGAGTCGGTGAGCAGTTCTTC,CASSLAEGVGEQFF
TRBJ2-5,.,TRBD1,TRBV29-1,TGCAGCGTTGAACACAGGGGGCTGGAGACCCAGTACTTC,CSVEHRGLETQYF
TRBJ2-3,.,TRBD2,TRBV7-3,TGTGCCAGCAGCTTAGGACTAGCGGAGCCTAGCACAGATACGCAGTATTTT,CASSLGLAEPSTDTQYF
TRBJ1-2,.,.,TRBV13,TGTGCCAGCAGCTCCGGGCGGGGGAACTATGGCTACACCTTC,CASSSGRGNYGYTF
TRBJ2-7,.,TRBD2,TRBV27,TGTGCCAGCAGCCTGGGGAGGGCCTCCTACGAGCAGTACTTC,CASSLGRASYEQYF
TRBJ1-1,few,.,TRBV29-1,TGCAGCGTTGAAGAAACAGGAATGAACACTGAAGCTTTCTTT,CSVEETGMNTEAFF
TRBJ1-2,few,.,TRBV2,TGTGCCAGCAATCACAGGGATAACTATGGCTACACCTTC,CASNHRDNYGYTF
TRBJ1-1,.,TRBD1,TRBV30,TGTGCCTGGCAACGGACAGGGGGCCGTACTGAAGCTTTCTTT,CAWQRTGGRTEAFF
TRBJ2-1,.,TRBD2,TRBV29-1,TGCAGCGTTTTTTTGAGGACTAGCGGGAGGAATGAGCAGTTCTTC,CSVFLRTSGRNEQFF
TRBJ1-1,few,TRBD1,TRBV7-9,TGTGCCAGCAGCCCCCAGGACAGGGCTGACACTGAAGCTTTCTTT,CASSPQDRADTEAFF
TRBJ1-2,few,.,TRBV10-3,TGTGCCATCGGGCGGGCCGGTGGCTACACCTTC,CAIGRAGGYTF
TRBJ2-1,few,TRBD2,TRBV5-4,TGTGCCAGCAGCTCTACCGTCGGGAGGCTTTCGATCTACAATGAGCAGTTCTTC,CASSSTVGRLSIYNEQFF
TRBJ2-5,.,.,TRBV6-5,TGTGCCAGCAGCAGAGGAACGTCGGAGACCCAGTACTTC,CASSRGTSETQYF
TRBJ1-4,.,.,TRBV30,TGTGCCTGGAGTAACAGGGCACCCCATGAAAAACTGTTTTTT,CAWSNRAPHEKLFF
TRBJ2-1,few,.,TRBV9,TGCGCCCCCGGGGACACCTACAATGAGCAGTTCTTC,CAPGDTYNEQFF
TRBJ2-7,few,TRBD2,TRBV28,TGTGCCAGCAGTTCACCCGCGGGAGGGGGCTCCTACGAGCAGTACTTC,CASSSPAGGGSYEQYF
TRBJ2-2,few,TRBD2,TRBV9,TGTGCCAGCAGCATCCGGACTAGCCCAGGGGAGCTGTTTTTT,CASSIRTSPGELFF